This TCR beta chain was identified during a study of blood T cell repertoires in COVID-19. Study context: Italy, Spain and the United States were the sources of the convalescent and acute COVID-19 samples.

As handled by the study authors: Estimation of nucleated cell counts relied on the amplification of reference gene primers. Some clones are missing from TCRdb's copy, which holds only in-frame ones; the method was immunoSEQ multiplex PCR. V and J calls and clone size follow that table, whereas D and trimming were derived from the DNA. The profile shows some 280,000 clones, about nine tenths of them singletons. Sequenced sample: peripheral blood. The receptor comes from a woman aged 55-69 years with acute or convalescent COVID-19.

In DNA, the CDR3 is TGCGCCAGCAGTACGGGATCGACCTACAATGAGCAGTTCTTC. It is translated as CASSTGSTYNEQFF. The chain uses TRBV4-3 and TRBJ2-1; perhaps TRBD2 as D (5 bases). Trimming took 6 bases from V and 2 from J, leaving 11 bases between them. This CDR3 has 14 residues. In germline, CDR1 is LGHNA, CDR2 YSLEER.